A single sample gave rise to the 5 T cell receptor beta chains below, sequenced in a study of OX40 agonist ivuxolimab in advanced cancers. The data were produced by immunoSEQ multiplex PCR, yet TCRdb's version contains in-frame clones alone and is incomplete. Among more than 60,000 clones, 80% to 90% were seen once, and the ten largest hold 4%. The sequences come from CD4+ or CD8+ T cells sorted from blood, collected in a trial of the OX40 agonist ivuxolimab. These receptors were collected from an adult with an advanced solid tumor such as melanoma, head and neck, liver or kidney cancer.

J is TRBJ1-1 and V is TRBV27, with 7 bases aligning to TRBD1. The CDR3 contains 15 residues. J lost 3 bases, V lost 1 base, and 5 bases had no gene match. Germline CDR1 and CDR2: MNHEY and SMNVEV (reference sequence). As DNA, the CDR3 is TGTGCCAGCAGTTTATATGGGACAGATGACACTGAAGCTTTCTTT. Translated: CASSLYGTDDTEAFF.

Comment on this clone: At one boundary the junction diverges from the germline segment, which might be a read error. The J gene is TRBJ2-2, the V gene TRBV30; perhaps TRBD2 as D (5 bases). The germline CDR1 and CDR2 sequences are GTSNPN and SVGIG (reference sequence). The CDR3 is made up of 13 amino acids. For the CDR3, the DNA is TGTGCCTGGAGTAGTGTTCGACACCGGGGAGCTGTTTTT. It encodes CAWSSVRHRGAVF.

The chain couples TRBV7-2 to TRBJ1-1; unclear D gene. Germline V gene sequence: CDR1 SGHTA, CDR2 FQGNSA. The CDR3 extends over 14 amino acids. With 4 bases removed from V and 0 bases from J, the gap between germline ends came to 9 bases. This CDR3 reads CASSSAQMNTEAFF. The CDR3 DNA sequence: TGTGCCAGCAGCTCCGCCCAGATGAACACTGAAGCTTTCTTT.

V gene TRBV27 combines with J gene TRBJ2-7; D possibly matches TRBD1 or TRBD2 (5 bases each). The germline V gene encodes CDR1 MNHEY and CDR2 SMNVEV (reference sequence). The ends were cut back, 5 bases at V and 9 bases at J, with 14 bases in the middle. The CDR3 consists of 12 residues. In DNA, the CDR3 is TGTGCCAGCAGTGGGGACGGAGAACGGCAGTACTTC. It translates to CASSGDGERQYF.

This rearrangement joins TRBV6-6 to TRBJ2-2, with 7 bases that match TRBD1. Trimming removed 4 bases from V and 5 bases from J; junction bases left unmatched: 7. The CDR3 loop spans 15 amino acids. Per germline, CDR1 MNHNY and CDR2 SVGAGI (reference sequence). CDR3 bases: TGTGCCAGCAGTTCGGGACAGCTATCAACCGGGGAGCTGTTTTTT. Translation: CASSSGQLSTGELFF.